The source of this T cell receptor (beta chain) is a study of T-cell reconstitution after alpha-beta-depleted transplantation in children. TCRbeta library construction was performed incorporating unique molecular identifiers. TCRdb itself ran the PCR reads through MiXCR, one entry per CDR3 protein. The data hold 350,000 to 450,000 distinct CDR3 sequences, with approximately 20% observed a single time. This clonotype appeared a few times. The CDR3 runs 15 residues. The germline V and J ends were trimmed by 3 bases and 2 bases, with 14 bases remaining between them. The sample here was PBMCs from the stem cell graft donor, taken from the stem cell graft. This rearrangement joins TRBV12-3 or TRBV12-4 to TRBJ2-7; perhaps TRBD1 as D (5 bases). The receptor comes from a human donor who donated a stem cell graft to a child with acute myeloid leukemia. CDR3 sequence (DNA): TGTGCCAGCAGTTTCGTTCTGACAGAGACCTACGAGCAGTACTTC. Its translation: CASSFVLTETYEQYF.